The source of this TCR beta chain is a study of T-cell reconstitution after alpha-beta-depleted transplantation in children. The V segment lost 1 base and the J segment 2 bases; nucleotides outside the gene matches: 8. The CDR3 is 17 residues long. CDR1 is SGHVS and CDR2 is FNYEAQ in the germline V gene. Unique molecular identifiers were incorporated during preparation of the TCRbeta library. TCRdb re-derived calls from the PCR reads in MiXCR, one entry per CDR3 protein. Found here are about 980,000 distinct CDR3 sequences, around 30% of them singletons; the top ten hold about 28%. Study-wide results and caveats: T-cell counts and diversity were attributed mostly to newly produced T cells one year after transplant. Roughly two months post-transplant, alpha-beta T cells reportedly originated from several hundred graft clones that had expanded.

As for this clonotype: Antigen unknown.

The source was PBMCs, mostly from graft donor cells, collected 360 days after TCRalphabeta/CD19-depleted stem cell transplant. This receptor was identified in a boy under two years old who had a stem cell transplant for SCID, so the T cells may come from the graft donor. V gene TRBV7-6 combines with J gene TRBJ2-1; TRBD2 matches at 7 bases. The DNA for the CDR3 is TGTGCCAGCAGCTTAGATCGGCGGGGGAGGACCTACAATGAGCAGTTCTTC. This sequence encodes CASSLDRRGRTYNEQFF.